This TCR beta chain was recovered during a study of blood T cell repertoires in COVID-19. Study in general: T cells, B-cell-depleted T cells, or PBMCs supplied cDNA or gDNA.

Generated by immunoSEQ multiplex PCR, the TCRdb table keeps only in-frame clones and is missing some. This sample yields approximately 380,000 clones, of which 88% are seen a single time; around 1.2% belongs to the top ten. This CDR3 has 12 amino acids. CDR1 LNHDA and CDR2 SQIVND come from the germline V gene (reference sequence). Trimming removed 5 bases from V and 4 bases from J, with 8 bases in between. The age range of participants was about 18 to 100 years, with residence in about two dozen US areas. Cohorts were determined from participant-reported clinical history. For recovered donors of Cohort 3, there were two negative PCRs, clearance, or symptom resolution.

Sequences were obtained from PBMCs or T cells enriched from blood (not recorded which). The receptor was isolated from a woman aged 18-29 years who had recovered from COVID-19. The chain links TRBV19 to TRBJ1-1, with D unclear. The DNA for the CDR3 is TGTGCCAGTAGTCGCGGGGTCACTGAAGCTTTCTTT. It yields the protein CASSRGVTEAFF.